These T cell receptor beta chains were read from a single sample in a study of OX40 agonist ivuxolimab in advanced cancers. Sequencing was performed with immunoSEQ multiplex PCR; in TCRdb, only in-frame clones are kept and a portion is missing. The sample holds approximately 90,000 clones, 75% to 90% seen once. The sample was CD4+ or CD8+ T cells sorted from blood, taken in a trial of the OX40 agonist ivuxolimab. Receptors were obtained from an adult with an advanced solid tumor such as melanoma, head and neck, liver or kidney cancer. Both conserved end residues are part of each CDR3. Each record gives: CDR3 protein, CDR3 DNA, J gene, D gene, V gene. D genes are given only for firm matches.

CDR3aa: CASSSTGILAKNIQYF
CDR3nt: TGTGCCAGCAGCTCGACAGGGATTCTAGCCAAAAACATTCAGTACTTC
j_gene: TRBJ2-4
d_gene: TRBD1
v_gene: TRBV13

CDR3aa: CASSFVQGNPSTYEQYF
CDR3nt: TGTGCCAGCAGCTTCGTCCAAGGAAACCCCTCCACCTACGAGCAGTACTTC
j_gene: TRBJ2-7
d_gene: NA
v_gene: TRBV7-9

CDR3aa: CAWTLGGAYSPLHF
CDR3nt: TGTGCCTGGACCCTGGGGGGGGCCTATTCACCCCTCCACTTT
j_gene: TRBJ1-6
d_gene: NA
v_gene: TRBV30

CDR3aa: CASSLTSYGYTF
CDR3nt: TGTGCCAGCAGTTTGACCAGCTATGGCTACACCTTC
j_gene: TRBJ1-2
d_gene: NA
v_gene: TRBV28

CDR3aa: CASISGGEVGTEAFF
CDR3nt: TGTGCCAGTATCAGCGGGGGAGAGGTAGGCACTGAAGCTTTCTTT
j_gene: TRBJ1-1
d_gene: NA
v_gene: TRBV19

CDR3aa: CASSLRPGQVYYGYTF
CDR3nt: TGTGCCAGCAGCTTAAGGCCTGGCCAGGTGTATTACGGCTACACCTTC
j_gene: TRBJ1-2
d_gene: NA
v_gene: TRBV7-8

CDR3aa: CASSSRDIPYLNGYTF
CDR3nt: TGTGCCAGCAGTTCCCGGGACATACCCTATCTTAATGGCTACACCTTC
j_gene: TRBJ1-2
d_gene: NA
v_gene: TRBV6-5

CDR3aa: CASSTGTGDGYTF
CDR3nt: TGCGCCAGCAGTACCGGGACAGGGGATGGCTACACCTTC
j_gene: TRBJ1-2
d_gene: TRBD1
v_gene: TRBV5-1

CDR3aa: CASSVGTPLAKNIQYF
CDR3nt: TGTGCCAGCAGCGTAGGGACTCCACTAGCCAAAAACATTCAGTACTTC
j_gene: TRBJ2-4
d_gene: NA
v_gene: TRBV11-1

CDR3aa: CASSLGLASGELFF
CDR3nt: TGCGCCAGCAGCTTGGGACTAGCATCCGGGGAGCTGTTTTTT
j_gene: TRBJ2-2
d_gene: TRBD2
v_gene: TRBV5-1

CDR3aa: CASSDPAGNYNEQFF
CDR3nt: TGTGCCAGCAGTGATCCCGCCGGCAACTACAATGAGCAGTTCTTC
j_gene: TRBJ2-1
d_gene: NA
v_gene: TRBV6-1

CDR3aa: CASSELQGFNEKLFF
CDR3nt: TGTGCCAGCAGTGAACTACAGGGGTTTAATGAAAAACTGTTTTTT
j_gene: TRBJ1-4
d_gene: TRBD1
v_gene: TRBV6-1

CDR3aa: CASSLLAGADTQYF
CDR3nt: TGTGCCAGCAGCTTACTAGCGGGAGCAGATACGCAGTATTTT
j_gene: TRBJ2-3
d_gene: TRBD2
v_gene: TRBV7-9

CDR3aa: CAYTRGGTDTQYF
CDR3nt: TGTGCCTATACTAGGGGGGGCACAGATACGCAGTATTTT
j_gene: TRBJ2-3
d_gene: NA
v_gene: TRBV30

CDR3aa: CASSSRRTSGDTDTQYF
CDR3nt: TGTGCCAGCAGCTCCCGGCGAACTAGCGGGGACACAGATACGCAGTATTTT
j_gene: TRBJ2-3
d_gene: TRBD2
v_gene: TRBV7-2

CDR3aa: CASSQTGNGYNSPLHF
CDR3nt: TGTGCCAGCAGTCAGACAGGGAACGGCTATAATTCACCCCTCCACTTT
j_gene: TRBJ1-6
d_gene: TRBD1
v_gene: TRBV2

CDR3aa: CASSQASAGELFF
CDR3nt: TGTGCCAGCAGCCAAGCCTCCGCCGGGGAGCTGTTTTTT
j_gene: TRBJ2-2
d_gene: NA
v_gene: TRBV11-3

CDR3aa: CASSFGQGLRTEAFF
CDR3nt: TGTGCCAGCAGCTTCGGACAGGGGCTGAGAACTGAAGCTTTCTTT
j_gene: TRBJ1-1
d_gene: TRBD1
v_gene: TRBV5-4

CDR3aa: CAWSVDFRGGYEQYF
CDR3nt: TGTGCCTGGAGTGTAGACTTCCGAGGCGGCTACGAGCAGTACTTC
j_gene: TRBJ2-7
d_gene: NA
v_gene: TRBV30